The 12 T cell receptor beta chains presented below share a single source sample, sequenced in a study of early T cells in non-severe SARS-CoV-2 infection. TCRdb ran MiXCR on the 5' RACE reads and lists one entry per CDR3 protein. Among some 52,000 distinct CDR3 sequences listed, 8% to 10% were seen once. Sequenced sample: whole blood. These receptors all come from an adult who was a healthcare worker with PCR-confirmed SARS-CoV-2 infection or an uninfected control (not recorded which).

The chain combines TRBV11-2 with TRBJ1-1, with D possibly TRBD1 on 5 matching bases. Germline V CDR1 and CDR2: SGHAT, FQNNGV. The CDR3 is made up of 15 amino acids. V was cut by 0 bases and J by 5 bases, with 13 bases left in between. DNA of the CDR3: TGTGCCAGCAGCTTAGATCAGGGAGGATCGACTGAAGCTTTCTTT. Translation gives CASSLDQGGSTEAFF.

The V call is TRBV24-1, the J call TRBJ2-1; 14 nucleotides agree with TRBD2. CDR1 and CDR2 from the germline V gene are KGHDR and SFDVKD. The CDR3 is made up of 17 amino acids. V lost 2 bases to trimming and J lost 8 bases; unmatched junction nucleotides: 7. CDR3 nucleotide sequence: TGTGCCACCAGTGATTGGGGACTAGCGGGAGAAAAAGATGAGCAGTTCTTC. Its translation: CATSDWGLAGEKDEQFF.

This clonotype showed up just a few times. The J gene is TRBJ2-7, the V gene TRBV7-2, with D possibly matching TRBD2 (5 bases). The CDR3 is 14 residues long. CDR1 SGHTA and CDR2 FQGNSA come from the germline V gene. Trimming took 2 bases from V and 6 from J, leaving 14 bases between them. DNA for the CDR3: TGTGCCAGCAGCTTAAGGACTCATCGAATCGAGCAGTACTTC. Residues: CASSLRTHRIEQYF.

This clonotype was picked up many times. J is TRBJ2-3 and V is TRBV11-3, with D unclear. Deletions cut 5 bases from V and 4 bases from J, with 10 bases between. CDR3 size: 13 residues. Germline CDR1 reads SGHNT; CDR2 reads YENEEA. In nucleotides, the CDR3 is TGTGCCAGCAGCCCATCGATGGCAGATACGCAGTATTTT. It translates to CASSPSMADTQYF.

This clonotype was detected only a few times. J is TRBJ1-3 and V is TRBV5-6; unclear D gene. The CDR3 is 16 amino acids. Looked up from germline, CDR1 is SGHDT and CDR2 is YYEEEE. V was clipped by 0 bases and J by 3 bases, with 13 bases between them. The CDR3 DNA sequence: TGTGCCAGCAGCTTGGAGGCGGGAAGTAGTGGAAACACCATATATTTT. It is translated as CASSLEAGSSGNTIYF. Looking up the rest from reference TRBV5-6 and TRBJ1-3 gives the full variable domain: DAGVTQSPTHLIKTRGQQVTLRCSPKSGHDTVSWYQQALGQGPQFIFQYYEEEERQRGNFPDRFSGHQFPNYSSELNVNALLLGDSALYLCASSLEAGSSGNTIYFGEGSWLTVV.

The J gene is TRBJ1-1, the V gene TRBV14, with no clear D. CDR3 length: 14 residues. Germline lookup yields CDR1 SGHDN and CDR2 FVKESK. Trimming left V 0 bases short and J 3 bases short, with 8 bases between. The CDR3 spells CASSQDPGYTEAFF. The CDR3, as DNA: TGTGCCAGCAGCCAAGATCCGGGTTACACTGAAGCTTTCTTT.

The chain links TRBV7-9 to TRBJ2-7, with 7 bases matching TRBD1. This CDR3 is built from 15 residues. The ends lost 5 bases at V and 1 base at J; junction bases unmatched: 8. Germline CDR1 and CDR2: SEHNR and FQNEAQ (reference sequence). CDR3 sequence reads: CASSPLDRESYEQYF. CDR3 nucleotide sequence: TGTGCCAGCAGCCCGCTCGACAGGGAGTCCTACGAGCAGTACTTC.

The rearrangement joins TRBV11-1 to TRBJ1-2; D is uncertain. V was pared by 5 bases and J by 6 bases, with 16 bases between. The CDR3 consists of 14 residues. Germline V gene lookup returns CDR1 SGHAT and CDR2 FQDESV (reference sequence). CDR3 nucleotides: TGTGCCAGCAGCCAAGCGGAGGGAACCCATGGCTACACCTTC. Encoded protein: CASSQAEGTHGYTF.

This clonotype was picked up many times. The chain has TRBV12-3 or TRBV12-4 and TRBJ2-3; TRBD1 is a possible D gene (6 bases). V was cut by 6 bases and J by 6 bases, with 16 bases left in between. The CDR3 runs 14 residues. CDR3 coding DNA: TGTGCCAGCAGCTACAGGGTCCAGCCCGATACGCAGTATTTT. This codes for CASSYRVQPDTQYF.

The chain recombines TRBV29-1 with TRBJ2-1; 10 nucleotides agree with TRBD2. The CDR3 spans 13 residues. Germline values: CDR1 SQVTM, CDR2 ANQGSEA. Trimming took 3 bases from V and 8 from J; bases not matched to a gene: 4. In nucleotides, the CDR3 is TGCAGCGTTGACCTAGCGGGAGCCCATGAGCAGTTCTTC. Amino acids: CSVDLAGAHEQFF.

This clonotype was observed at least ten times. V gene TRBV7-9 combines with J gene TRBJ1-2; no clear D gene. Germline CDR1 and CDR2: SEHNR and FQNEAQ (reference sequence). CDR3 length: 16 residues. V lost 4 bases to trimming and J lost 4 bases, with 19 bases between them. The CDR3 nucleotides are TGTGCCAGCAGCTCCTCTAGCGTCGATTGGGTCTATGGCTACACCTTC. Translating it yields CASSSSSVDWVYGYTF.

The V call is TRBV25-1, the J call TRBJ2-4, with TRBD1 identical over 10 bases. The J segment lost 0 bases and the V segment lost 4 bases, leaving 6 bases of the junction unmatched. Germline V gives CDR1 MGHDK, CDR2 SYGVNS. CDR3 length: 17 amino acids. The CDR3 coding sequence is TGTGCCAGCAGTGGATTGGGACAGGGGAGAGCCAAAAACATTCAGTACTTC. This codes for CASSGLGQGRAKNIQYF. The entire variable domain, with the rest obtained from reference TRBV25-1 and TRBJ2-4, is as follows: EADIYQTPRYLVIGTGKKITLECSQTMGHDKMYWYQQDPGMELHLIHYSYGVNSTEKGDLSSESTVSRIRTEHFPLTLESARPSHTSQYLCASSGLGQGRAKNIQYFGAGTRLSVL.